This T cell receptor beta chain was recorded in a study of T-cell memory formation after mild COVID-19. This clonotype has ten or more counts. The antigen is not known. The authors produced TCR alpha and TCR beta cDNA libraries with sample barcodes and UMIs by 5'RACE using constant-segment primers. TCRdb re-called the 5' RACE reads with MiXCR, one entry per CDR3 protein. The sample includes about half a million distinct CDR3 sequences, 15% to 20% seen only once; the top ten take roughly an eighth. Notes on the study in general: Among contracting clones, CD4+ were mainly CM/EM and CD8+ enriched in EMRA. Second-wave clones reaching peak frequency on day 37 lacked confirmed SARS-CoV-2 specificity.

CDR1 SQVTM and CDR2 ANQGSEA come from the germline V gene. Trimming left V 5 bases short and J 2 bases short, with 10 bases between. The CDR3 has 12 amino acids. The sample comprised PBMCs or a T cell subset sorted from them (not recorded which). This sequence joins TRBV29-1 and TRBJ2-7, with no clear D. This TCR was sampled from an adult woman who had mild COVID-19 (a few samples of this study predate the infection). Cell type and time point are not known. The CDR3 DNA follows: TGCAGCGTTAGGGTGGATACCTACGAGCAGTACTTC. This sequence encodes CSVRVDTYEQYF.